One sample yielded the 29 T cell receptor beta chains listed below, sequenced in a study of STAT5B mutations in CD4+ large granular lymphocyte leukemia. Method: immunoSEQ multiplex PCR; TCRdb's copy keeps in-frame clones and lacks some. Found here are 9,800 or so clones, about 79% of them singletons; the top ten hold roughly 68%. The sequencing input was PBMCs. These receptors were taken from a man aged 55-75 years with CD4+ T-cell large granular lymphocyte leukemia.

The V and J genes are TRBV6-4 and TRBJ1-1; D gene unclear. Trimming removed 8 bases from V and 1 base from J, with 14 bases in between. CDR3 length equals 14 residues. Germline assignment: CDR1 MRHNA and CDR2 SNTAGT. CDR3 coding DNA: TGTGCCAGCTCCCCCGGCACGGCGAACACTGAAGCTTTCTTT. Its translation: CASSPGTANTEAFF.

This chain links TRBV19 with TRBJ1-5; 7 bases agree with TRBD1. The V segment lost 10 bases and the J segment 1 base; nucleotides outside the gene matches: 7. Germline V gives CDR1 LNHDA, CDR2 SQIVND (reference sequence). This CDR3 has 14 residues. For the CDR3, the DNA is TGTGCCACTGTCCGGACAGGAAGCAATCAGCCCCAGCATTTT. Translating it yields CATVRTGSNQPQHF.

The chain has TRBV27 and TRBJ1-3; perhaps TRBD1 as D (5 bases). Germline CDR1 and CDR2: MNHEY and SMNVEV (reference sequence). Trimming pared 6 bases from V and 3 bases from J, leaving 9 bases between. This CDR3 is built from 13 residues. CDR3 sequence reads: CASRGTGGNTIYF. CDR3 nucleotides: TGTGCCAGCAGGGGGACGGGTGGAAACACCATATATTTT.

This chain joins TRBV28 and TRBJ1-1; possibly TRBD1 for D (5 bases). CDR3 length: 17 amino acids. Germline V CDR1 and CDR2: MDHEN, SYDVKM. Trimming removed 5 bases from V and 4 bases from J, with 23 bases in between. CDR3 DNA sequence: TGTGCCAGCAGTCCTTTAGGGGTTCGGGGACCCCCCACTGAAGCTTTCTTT. The encoded protein is CASSPLGVRGPPTEAFF.

The rearrangement joins TRBV30 to TRBJ2-5, with TRBD2 as a possible D gene (5 bases). Trimming cost V 4 bases and J 9 bases, with 21 bases left between them. Germline assignment: CDR1 GTSNPN and CDR2 SVGIG (reference sequence). The CDR3 is 14 residues long. Here the CDR3 DNA reads TGTGCCTGGACGGGGAAGGCGAGTTCTTTAGCCCAGTACTTC. It translates to CAWTGKASSLAQYF.

This clone was recorded only once. This sequence joins TRBV27 and TRBJ2-7; tentatively, D is TRBD2 (5 bases). The V gene lost 2 bases and the J gene lost 6 bases, with 14 bases spanning the gap. Germline CDR1 MNHEY, CDR2 SMNVEV (reference sequence). CDR3 length: 14 residues. The CDR3 nucleotides read TGTGCCAGCAGTTTAGATCGGGGAACGGCCGAGCAGTACTTC. Residues: CASSLDRGTAEQYF.

This chain uses TRBV28 with TRBJ2-7; 7 bases align to TRBD1. The CDR3 covers 15 residues. Germline CDR1 MDHEN, CDR2 SYDVKM. V shed 2 bases, J shed 8 bases, and the junction held 12 bases outside the gene matches. The CDR3 region has the DNA TGTGCCAGCAGTTTAGACAGGGCCTTAACAACCAAGCAGTACTTC. It encodes CASSLDRALTTKQYF. Full variable domain (outside the CDR3, taken from reference TRBV28 and TRBJ2-7): DVKVTQSSRYLVKRTGEKVFLECVQDMDHENMFWYRQDPGLGLRLIYFSYDVKMKEKGDIPEGYSVSREKKERFSLILESASTNQTSMYLCASSLDRALTTKQYFGPGTRLTVT.

This clone was observed a single time. This sequence joins TRBV27 and TRBJ1-5; possible D gene TRBD1, 6 bases. There are 14 residues in the CDR3. V shed 6 bases and J shed 5 bases, with 14 bases lying between them. The germline gives CDR1 MNHEY, CDR2 SMNVEV (reference sequence). The CDR3 sequence is CASRNFRQDQPQHF. CDR3 in DNA: TGTGCCAGCAGAAACTTTCGACAGGATCAGCCCCAGCATTTT.

This chain joins TRBV5-4 and TRBJ1-2; D unclear. V lost 4 bases and J lost 2, with 9 bases in between. CDR1 is SGHNT and CDR2 is YYREEE in the germline V gene (reference sequence). The CDR3 is 13 residues long. This CDR3 reads CASSTRGNYGYTF. In nucleotides, the CDR3 is TGTGCCAGCAGCACACGAGGGAACTATGGCTACACCTTC.

This clone appeared a few times. The V gene is TRBV9, the J gene TRBJ2-7; perhaps D is TRBD1 or TRBD2 (5 bases each). The CDR3 consists of 14 residues. The V and J ends lost 4 bases and 6 bases respectively, with 17 bases between them. CDR1 is SGDLS, CDR2 YYNGEE, per germline. In nucleotides, the CDR3 is TGTGCCAGCAGCCCCGGAGGACATTCTGGCGAGCAGTACTTC. Protein: CASSPGGHSGEQYF.

The gene calls are TRBV7-2 and TRBJ2-7; D not certain. Germline-derived CDR1 and CDR2 are SGHTA and FQGNSA. CDR3 size: 16 residues. Trimming removed 2 bases from V and 5 bases from J, with 19 bases in between. The CDR3 bases are TGTGCCAGCAGCTTAATCTCGGCCGGAATAGAGGACGAGCAGTACTTC. Its protein product is CASSLISAGIEDEQYF.

The table lists this clone with a count of one. The V call is TRBV28, the J call TRBJ1-2; D is perhaps TRBD1 (5 bases). V was shortened by 8 bases and J by 4 bases, with 14 bases between the two germline ends. The CDR3 is made up of 13 amino acids. Germline V CDR1 and CDR2: MDHEN, SYDVKM. CDR3 nucleotides: TGTGCCAGCCGCAGGGATGGCACCTATGGCTACACCTTC. Protein sequence: CASRRDGTYGYTF.

The chain links TRBV7-8 to TRBJ2-7; no clear D gene. The CDR3 totals 13 residues. Germline V lookup: CDR1 SGHVS, CDR2 FQNEAQ. Trimming took off 5 bases at V and 2 bases at J, with 10 bases between the two ends. The CDR3 DNA reads TGTGCCAGCAGCCGGACGGCACCCTACGAGCAGTACTTC. Its protein product is CASSRTAPYEQYF. The full variable domain, rest sourced from reference TRBV7-8 and TRBJ2-7, is GAGVSQSPRYKVAKRGQDVALRCDPISGHVSLFWYQQALGQGPEFLTYFQNEAQLDKSGLPSDRFFAERPEGSVSTLKIQRTQQEDSAVYLCASSRTAPYEQYFGPGTRLTVT.

CDR3 loop: CASSLTDSGELFF. The CDR3 DNA follows: TGCGCCAGCAGCTTGACGGACTCCGGGGAGCTGTTTTTT. J is TRBJ2-2 and V is TRBV5-1, with D perhaps TRBD2 (5 bases). The CDR3 runs to 13 residues. CDR1 and CDR2 from the germline V gene are SGHRS and YFSETQ. Trimming shortened V by 1 base and J by 6 bases, and 7 bases separated the two germline ends.

Turning to this clone: The same CDR3 also results from other DNA sequences found in this sample. The rearrangement joins TRBV5-1 to TRBJ2-1; tentatively, D is TRBD2 (5 bases). The CDR3 totals 15 residues. From germline, CDR1 is SGHRS and CDR2 YFSETQ. V lost 0 bases to trimming and J lost 0 bases, with 7 bases between them. The CDR3 coding sequence is TGCGCCAGCAGCTTGGCCGGGGACTCCTACAATGAGCAGTTCTTC. Its translation is CASSLAGDSYNEQFF.

The V gene is TRBV14, the J gene TRBJ2-7; TRBD2 matches at 9 bases. Germline V gene data show CDR1 as SGHDN and CDR2 as FVKESK. This CDR3 contains 16 residues. The ends lost 0 bases at V and 4 bases at J; junction bases unmatched: 7. The CDR3 spells CASSQDWRGRDYEQYF. In DNA form, the CDR3 reads TGTGCCAGCAGCCAAGATTGGCGCGGGAGGGATTACGAGCAGTACTTC.

The CDR3 here is CASSLNSEAYNEQFF. DNA of the CDR3: TGTGCCAGTAGCCTCAACTCGGAGGCCTACAATGAGCAGTTCTTC. The rearrangement links TRBV19 to TRBJ2-1; D is possibly TRBD2 (5 bases). From germline, CDR1 is LNHDA and CDR2 SQIVND (reference sequence). The length of the CDR3 is 15 residues. V was cut by 6 bases and J by 2 bases, with 14 bases left in between.

The chain has TRBV4-2 and TRBJ2-1; tentative D call: TRBD1 (6 bases). Germline V gene lookup returns CDR1 LGHNA and CDR2 YNFKEQ. This CDR3 has 15 residues. The V end was cut by 0 bases, the J end by 5 bases, with 11 bases between. The CDR3 region is CASSQDTGTNNEQFF. The DNA of the CDR3 is TGTGCCAGCAGCCAAGATACGGGGACAAACAATGAGCAGTTCTTC.

The chain couples TRBV7-3 to TRBJ1-1, with unresolved D. CDR1 and CDR2 (germline): SGHTA, FQGTGA. This CDR3 spans 14 amino acids. Between the trimmed V and J ends, which lost 2 bases and 2 bases, there was a span of 9 bases. CDR3 in DNA: TGTGCCAGCAGCTTAGAACCGGGCAACACTGAAGCTTTCTTT. Amino acid sequence: CASSLEPGNTEAFF.

By sample fraction, this clone is medium-sized. Other nucleotide sequences in the sample specify the same CDR3. The rearrangement joins TRBV7-3 to TRBJ2-7; 8 bases are shared with TRBD2. Germline CDR1 and CDR2: SGHTA and FQGTGA. The CDR3 has 15 amino acids. With V trimmed by 5 bases and J by 2 bases, 8 bases remained unmatched. As DNA, the CDR3 is TGTGCCAGCAGCCAAGGACTAGCCGGCGCCTACGAGCAGTACTTC. Translation: CASSQGLAGAYEQYF.

The chain uses TRBV2 and TRBJ1-1; 8 bases are shared with TRBD1. Per the germline V gene, CDR1 is SNHLY and CDR2 is FYNNEI. Losses at the gene ends were 4 bases for V and 5 bases for J; bases not matched to a gene: 9. This CDR3 region has 15 residues. The CDR3 sequence: CASSGPGTGKTEAFF. DNA of the CDR3: TGTGCCAGCAGTGGTCCGGGGACAGGTAAAACTGAAGCTTTCTTT. The full variable domain, completed using reference TRBV2 and TRBJ1-1, is EPEVTQTPSHQVTQMGQEVILRCVPISNHLYFYWYRQILGQKVEFLVSFYNNEISEKSEIFDDQFSVERPDGSNFTLKIRSTKLEDSAMYFCASSGPGTGKTEAFFGQGTRLTVV.

CDR3 coding DNA: TGTGCCAGTAGTATAAGGTTACAAGGTCACTACGAGCAGTACTTC. It is translated as CASSIRLQGHYEQYF. The chain employs TRBV19 and TRBJ2-7, with D uncertain. The germline gives CDR1 LNHDA, CDR2 SQIVND (reference sequence). V was trimmed by 2 bases and J by 3 bases, leaving 14 bases between them. The CDR3 extends over 15 amino acids.

The chain joins TRBV11-3 to TRBJ2-7; TRBD1 might be the D (6 bases). From germline, CDR1 is SGHNT and CDR2 YENEEA. V was clipped by 7 bases and J by 2 bases, with 21 bases between them. The CDR3 spans 16 residues. CDR3 region: CASIKSGGQLTYEQYF. The CDR3 DNA is TGTGCCAGCATCAAAAGTGGTGGACAGTTAACCTACGAGCAGTACTTC.

CDR3 sequence reads: CASSREGQGDQPQHF. The CDR3 DNA sequence: TGTGCCAGCAGCAGGGAAGGACAGGGAGATCAGCCCCAGCATTTT. The chain recombines TRBV7-2 with TRBJ1-5, with TRBD1 matching over 8 bases. CDR3 length equals 15 residues. V shed 5 bases and J 5 bases; nucleotides not matched to a gene: 8. In germline, CDR1 is SGHTA, CDR2 FQGNSA.

The table lists this clone with a count of one. The CDR3, as DNA: TGCGCCAGCAGCCAAGTAACAGGGGGCAGGGCAGATACGCAGTATTTT. Translated, it gives CASSQVTGGRADTQYF. This sequence joins TRBV4-1 and TRBJ2-3; 9 bases agree with TRBD1. J gave up 4 bases and V 1 base, and 6 bases lay outside the gene matches. The CDR3 totals 16 residues. Germline-derived CDR1 and CDR2 are MGHRA and YSYEKL.

The chain links TRBV28 to TRBJ2-6; either TRBD1 or TRBD2 may fit D (5 bases each). V dropped 2 bases and J dropped 1 base, with 12 bases sitting between them. The CDR3 totals 17 residues. From germline, CDR1 is MDHEN and CDR2 SYDVKM. The chain's CDR3 is CASSLRVGGSGANVLTF. In nucleotides, the CDR3 is TGTGCCAGCAGTTTAAGAGTTGGGGGTTCTGGGGCCAACGTCCTGACTTTC.

This clone is classed as medium-sized. The chain recombines TRBV7-9 with TRBJ2-1, with 7 bases matching TRBD1. CDR3 length: 13 residues. The junction had 5 bases not matched to a gene; V was cut back by 5 bases and J by 7 bases. The germline V gene has CDR1 SEHNR and CDR2 FQNEAQ (reference sequence). The CDR3 nucleotides are TGTGCCAGCAGCCGACAGGGAGAGAATGAGCAGTTCTTC. This codes for CASSRQGENEQFF.

V and J are TRBV14 and TRBJ1-2; possibly TRBD1 for D (5 bases). This CDR3 is built from 13 residues. V was trimmed by 4 bases and J by 4 bases, leaving 10 bases between them. The germline V gene encodes CDR1 SGHDN and CDR2 FVKESK. Here the CDR3 DNA reads TGTGCCAGCAGCCGGGGGGTCGGCTATGGCTACACCTTC. Amino acids: CASSRGVGYGYTF.

This clone was detected a few times. J is TRBJ2-7 and V is TRBV18, with D possibly being TRBD1 (5 bases). Looked up from germline, CDR1 is KGHSH and CDR2 is LQKENI. The ends were cut back, 3 bases at V and 6 bases at J, with 12 bases in the middle. The CDR3 has 13 amino acids. CDR3 region: CASSPAGKGEQYF. CDR3 in DNA: TGTGCCAGCTCACCGGCAGGGAAGGGCGAGCAGTACTTC. The variable domain in full, completed from reference TRBV18 and TRBJ2-7, reads NAGVMQNPRHLVRRRGQEARLRCSPMKGHSHVYWYRQLPEEGLKFMVYLQKENIIDESGMPKERFSAEFPKEGPSILRIQQVVRGDSAAYFCASSPAGKGEQYFGPGTRLTVT.